The clone carrying this T cell receptor beta chain was picked up a small number of times. This entry comes from a study of somatic mutations in cytotoxic T cells in rheumatoid arthritis. Some clones are missing from TCRdb's copy, which holds only in-frame ones; the method was immunoSEQ multiplex PCR. Among 10,000 to 15,000 clones listed, just under 75% were seen once. Blood donors, with a median age of 56 years (range about 20-80) and approximately 50% female, made up the healthy control group. The receptor was derived from a woman in her thirties or forties in good health. Sequences were obtained from CD8+ T cells sorted from blood.

In nucleotides, the CDR3 is TGTGCCAGCAGCTCAAACTCAAACACCGGGGAGCTGTTTTTT. Amino acids: CASSSNSNTGELFF. The chain joins TRBV7-6 to TRBJ2-2, with no clear D. The CDR3 sequence is 14 residues long. Germline V gene data show CDR1 as SGHVS and CDR2 as FNYEAQ. Trimming removed 4 bases from V and 2 bases from J, with 8 bases in between.